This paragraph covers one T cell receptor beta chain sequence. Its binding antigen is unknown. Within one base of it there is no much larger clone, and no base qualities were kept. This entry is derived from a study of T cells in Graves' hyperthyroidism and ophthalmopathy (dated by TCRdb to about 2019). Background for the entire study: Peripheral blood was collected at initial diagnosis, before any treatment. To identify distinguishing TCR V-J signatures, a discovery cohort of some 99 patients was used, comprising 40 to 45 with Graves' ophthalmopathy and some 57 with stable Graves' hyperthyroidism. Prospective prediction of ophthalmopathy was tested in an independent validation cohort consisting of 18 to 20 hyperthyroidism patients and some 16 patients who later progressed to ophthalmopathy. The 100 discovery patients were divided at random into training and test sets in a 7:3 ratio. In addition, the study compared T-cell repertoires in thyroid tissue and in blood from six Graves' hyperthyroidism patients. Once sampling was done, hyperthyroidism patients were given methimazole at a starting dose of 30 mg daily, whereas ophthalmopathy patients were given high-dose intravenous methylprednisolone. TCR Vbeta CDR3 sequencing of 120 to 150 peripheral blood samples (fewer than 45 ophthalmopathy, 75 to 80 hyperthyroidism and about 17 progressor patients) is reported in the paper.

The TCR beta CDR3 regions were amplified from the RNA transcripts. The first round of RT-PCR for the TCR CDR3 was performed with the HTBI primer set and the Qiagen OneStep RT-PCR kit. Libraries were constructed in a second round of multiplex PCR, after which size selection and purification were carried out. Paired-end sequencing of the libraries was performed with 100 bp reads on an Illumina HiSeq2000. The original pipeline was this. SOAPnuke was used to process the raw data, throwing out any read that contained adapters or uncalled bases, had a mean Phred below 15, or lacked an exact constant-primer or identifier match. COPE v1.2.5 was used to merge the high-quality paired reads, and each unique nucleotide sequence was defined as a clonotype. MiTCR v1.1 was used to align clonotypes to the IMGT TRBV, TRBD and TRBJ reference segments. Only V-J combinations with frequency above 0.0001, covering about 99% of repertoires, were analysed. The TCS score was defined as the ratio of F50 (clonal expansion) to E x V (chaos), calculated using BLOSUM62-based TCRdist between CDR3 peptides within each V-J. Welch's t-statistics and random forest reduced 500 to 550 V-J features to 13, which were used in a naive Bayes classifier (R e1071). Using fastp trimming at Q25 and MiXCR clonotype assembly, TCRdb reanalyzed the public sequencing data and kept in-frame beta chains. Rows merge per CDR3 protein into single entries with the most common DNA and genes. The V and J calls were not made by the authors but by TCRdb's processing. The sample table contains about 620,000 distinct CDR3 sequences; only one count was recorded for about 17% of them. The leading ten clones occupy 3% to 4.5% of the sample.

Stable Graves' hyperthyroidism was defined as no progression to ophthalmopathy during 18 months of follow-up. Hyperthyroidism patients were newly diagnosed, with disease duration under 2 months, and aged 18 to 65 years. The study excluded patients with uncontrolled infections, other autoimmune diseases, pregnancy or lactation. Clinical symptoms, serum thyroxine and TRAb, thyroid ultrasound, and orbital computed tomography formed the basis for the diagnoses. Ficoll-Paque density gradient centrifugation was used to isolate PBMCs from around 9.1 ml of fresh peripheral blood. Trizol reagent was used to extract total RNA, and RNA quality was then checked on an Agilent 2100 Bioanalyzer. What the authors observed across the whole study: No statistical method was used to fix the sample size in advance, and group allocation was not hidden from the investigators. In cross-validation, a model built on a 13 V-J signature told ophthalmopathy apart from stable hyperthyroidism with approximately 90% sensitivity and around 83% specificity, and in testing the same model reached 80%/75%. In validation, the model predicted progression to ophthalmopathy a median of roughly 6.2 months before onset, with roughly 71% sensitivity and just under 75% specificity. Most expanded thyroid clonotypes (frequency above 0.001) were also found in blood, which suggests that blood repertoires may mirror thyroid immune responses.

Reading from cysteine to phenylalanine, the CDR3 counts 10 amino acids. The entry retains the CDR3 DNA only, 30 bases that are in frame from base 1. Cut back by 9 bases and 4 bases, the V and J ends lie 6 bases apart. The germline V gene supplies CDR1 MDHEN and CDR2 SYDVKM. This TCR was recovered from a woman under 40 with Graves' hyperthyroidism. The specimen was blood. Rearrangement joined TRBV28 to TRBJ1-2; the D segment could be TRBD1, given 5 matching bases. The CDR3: CASRGYGYTF. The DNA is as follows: TGTGCCAGTAGGGGCTATGGCTACACCTTC.